A single sample is the source of the 9 T cell receptor beta chains below, sequenced in a study of cytomegalovirus exposure and HLA in healthy donors. The primer mix had 60 Vbeta and 13 Jbeta primers. Here immunoSEQ multiplex PCR was the method, and the copy in TCRdb shows in-frame clones only, minus some. The sample lists 110,000 or so clones, around 73% occurring once. Specimen: PBMCs. Receptors were obtained from a woman aged 25 to 39 in good health and CMV-seropositive.

The CDR3 loop is CASSALTGGHTDTQYF. The CDR3 bases are TGTGCCAGCAGTGCCCTGACAGGGGGCCACACAGATACGCAGTATTTT. This chain connects TRBV6-1 to TRBJ2-3; 10 positions match TRBD1. Germline V gene data show CDR1 as MNHNS and CDR2 as SASEGT. V shed 4 bases and J 2 bases; nucleotides not matched to a gene: 6. CDR3 size: 16 residues.

V and J are TRBV2 and TRBJ2-1; 7 nucleotides agree with TRBD2. V was clipped by 6 bases and J by 8 bases; unmatched bases: 7. The germline V gene encodes CDR1 SNHLY and CDR2 FYNNEI. The CDR3 contains 13 residues. CDR3 bases: TGTGCCAGCAGAGGACTAGTCGGCGATGAGCAGTTCTTC. Translation gives CASRGLVGDEQFF.

V and J are TRBV2 and TRBJ1-2; no clear D gene. CDR1 is SNHLY, CDR2 FYNNEI, per germline. The CDR3 totals 14 residues. CDR3 DNA: TGTGCTTTCGGAGCCGATATGGTTAACTATGGCTACACCTTC. It yields the protein CAFGADMVNYGYTF.

This rearrangement joins TRBV6-1 to TRBJ2-5; maybe TRBD1 (6 bases). The J call is doubtful: the DNA matches TRBJ2-7 better. Germline V gene sequence: CDR1 MNHNS, CDR2 SASEGT. This CDR3 has 14 amino acids. CDR3 in DNA: TGTGCCAGCACAGACAGGTTTGGGTCCTACGAGCAGTACTTC. This gives the protein CASTDRFGSYEQYF.

The chain uses TRBV7-2 and TRBJ1-2; a possible D gene is TRBD1 (5 bases). The CDR3 consists of 12 residues. Trimming took off 7 bases at V and 6 bases at J, with 12 bases between the two ends. Germline V CDR1 and CDR2: SGHTA, FQGNSA. The CDR3 DNA reads as TGTGCCAGCATGGCAGGGCTCCATGGCTACACCTTC. Translated, it gives CASMAGLHGYTF. Full variable domain (rest looked up from reference TRBV7-2 and TRBJ1-2): GAGVSQSPSNKVTEKGKDVELRCDPISGHTALYWYRQSLGQGLEFLIYFQGNSAPDKSGLPSDRFSAERTGGSVSTLTIQRTQQEDSAVYLCASMAGLHGYTFGSGTRLTVV.

The genes are TRBV7-8 and TRBJ1-5, with 8 bases aligning to TRBD1. From germline, CDR1 is SGHVS and CDR2 FQNEAQ. The CDR3 is 16 amino acids. V lost 5 bases and J lost 5; bases outside the gene matches: 11. DNA of the CDR3: TGTGCCAGCAGCGTCCAAGCCGGGACAGGTTATCAGCCCCAGCATTTT. The encoded protein is CASSVQAGTGYQPQHF.

V is TRBV25-1 and J is TRBJ1-2; D possibly corresponds to TRBD1 (5 bases). This CDR3 region has 16 residues. Germline CDR1 and CDR2: MGHDK and SYGVNS. The V and J ends lost 3 bases and 4 bases respectively, with 18 bases between them. CDR3 amino acids: CASSDIQGSVFYGYTF. The CDR3 coding sequence is TGTGCCAGCAGTGACATCCAGGGTAGTGTTTTCTATGGCTACACCTTC.

The chain recombines TRBV9 with TRBJ2-1, with 10 bases that match TRBD2. Looked up from germline, CDR1 is SGDLS and CDR2 is YYNGEE. J lost 6 bases, V lost 5 bases, and 8 bases had no gene match. The CDR3 extends over 15 amino acids. The CDR3 loop is CASSPSGSFINEQFF. CDR3 nucleotides: TGTGCCAGCAGTCCTAGCGGGAGCTTTATCAATGAGCAGTTCTTC. Looking up the rest from reference TRBV9 and TRBJ2-1 gives the full variable domain: DSGVTQTPKHLITATGQRVTLRCSPRSGDLSVYWYQQSLDQGLQFLIQYYNGEERAKGNILERFSAQQFPDLHSELNLSSLELGDSALYFCASSPSGSFINEQFFGPGTRLTVL.

The chain employs TRBV7-2 and TRBJ2-1; the match to TRBD2 covers 8 bases. Trimming cost V 1 base and J 1 base; bases outside gene matches: 3. The CDR3 runs 16 residues. Germline V CDR1 and CDR2: SGHTA, FQGNSA. CDR3 DNA sequence: TGTGCCAGCAGCTTAGTGGCTAGCGGGTCCTACAATGAGCAGTTCTTC. Amino acids: CASSLVASGSYNEQFF.